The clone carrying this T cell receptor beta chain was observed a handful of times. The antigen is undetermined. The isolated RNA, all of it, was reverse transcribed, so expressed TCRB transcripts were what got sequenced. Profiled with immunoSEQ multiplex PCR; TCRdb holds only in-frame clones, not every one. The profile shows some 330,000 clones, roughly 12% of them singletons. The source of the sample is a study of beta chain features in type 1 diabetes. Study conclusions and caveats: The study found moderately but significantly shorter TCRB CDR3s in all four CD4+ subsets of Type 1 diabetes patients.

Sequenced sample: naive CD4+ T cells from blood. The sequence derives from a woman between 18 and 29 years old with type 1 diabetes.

This CDR3 is CASSLEGGGETQYF. The DNA of the CDR3 is TGTGCCAGCAGCTTAGAAGGGGGGGGAGAGACCCAGTACTTC. This rearrangement joins TRBV7-2 to TRBJ2-5, with D perhaps TRBD2 (7 bases). Trimming shortened V by 1 base and J by 4 bases, and 10 bases separated the two germline ends. This CDR3 is 14 amino acids long. Germline loops: CDR1 SGHTA, CDR2 FQGNSA.